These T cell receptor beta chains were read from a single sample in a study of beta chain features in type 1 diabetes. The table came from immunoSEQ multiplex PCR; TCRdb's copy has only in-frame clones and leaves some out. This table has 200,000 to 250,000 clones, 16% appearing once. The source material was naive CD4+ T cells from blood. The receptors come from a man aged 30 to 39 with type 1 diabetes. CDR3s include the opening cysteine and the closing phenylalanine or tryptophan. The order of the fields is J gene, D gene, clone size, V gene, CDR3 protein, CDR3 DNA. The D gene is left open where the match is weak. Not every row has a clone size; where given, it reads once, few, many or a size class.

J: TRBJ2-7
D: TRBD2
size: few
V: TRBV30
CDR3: CAWSVGGASYEQYF
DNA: TGTGCCTGGAGTGTGGGAGGGGCCTCCTACGAGCAGTACTTC

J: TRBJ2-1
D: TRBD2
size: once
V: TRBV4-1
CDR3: CASKGLAGSSYNEQFF
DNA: TGCGCCAGCAAGGGACTAGCGGGAAGCTCCTACAATGAGCAGTTCTTC

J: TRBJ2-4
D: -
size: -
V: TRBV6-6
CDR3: CASSTTPVENIQYF
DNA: TGTGCCAGCAGTACGACACCAGTGGAAAACATTCAGTACTTC

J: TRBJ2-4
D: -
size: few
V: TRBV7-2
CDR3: CASSARGSGIQYF
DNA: TGTGCCAGCAGCGCTCGGGGGTCTGGCATTCAGTACTTC

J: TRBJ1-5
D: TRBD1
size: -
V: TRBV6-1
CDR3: CASSEGQGSQPQHF
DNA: TGTGCCAGCAGTGAAGGACAGGGGAGTCAGCCCCAGCATTTT

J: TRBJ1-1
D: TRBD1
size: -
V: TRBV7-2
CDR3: CASSPPGTGNTEAFF
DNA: TGTGCCAGCAGTCCTCCCGGGACAGGGAACACTGAAGCTTTCTTT

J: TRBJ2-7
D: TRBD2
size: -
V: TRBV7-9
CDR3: CASSARRGLAGHEQYF
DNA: TGTGCCAGCAGCGCTCGTCGTGGACTAGCGGGCCACGAGCAGTACTTC

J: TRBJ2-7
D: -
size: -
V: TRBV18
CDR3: CASSRTVRYEQYF
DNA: TGTGCCAGCTCTAGGACAGTTCGGTACGAGCAGTACTTC

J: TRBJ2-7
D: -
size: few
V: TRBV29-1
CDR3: CSVARSGIEQYF
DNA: TGCAGCGTTGCTAGGTCCGGGATCGAGCAGTACTTC

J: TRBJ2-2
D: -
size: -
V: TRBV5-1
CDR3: CASLPGQAKGGELFF
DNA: TGCGCCAGCCTTCCCGGGCAGGCAAAAGGCGGGGAGCTGTTTTTT

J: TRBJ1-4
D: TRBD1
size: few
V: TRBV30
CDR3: CAGGQYDEKLFF
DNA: TGTGCTGGGGGACAGTATGATGAAAAACTGTTTTTT

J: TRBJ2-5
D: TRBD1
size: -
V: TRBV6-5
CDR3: CATSTGSETQYF
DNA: TGTGCCACCTCGACAGGGTCGGAGACCCAGTACTTC

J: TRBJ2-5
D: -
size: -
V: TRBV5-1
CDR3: CASSKASAETQYF
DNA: TGCGCCAGCAGCAAGGCATCGGCTGAGACCCAGTACTTC

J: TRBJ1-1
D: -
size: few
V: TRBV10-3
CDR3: CAISERGESEAFF
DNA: TGTGCCATCAGTGAGCGGGGTGAGTCTGAAGCTTTCTTT

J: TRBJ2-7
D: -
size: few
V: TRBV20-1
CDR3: CIGANSYEQYF
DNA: TGCATTGGGGCCAACTCCTACGAGCAGTACTTC

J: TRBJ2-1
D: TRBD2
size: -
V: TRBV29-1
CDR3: CSVESPSGRTGNEQFF
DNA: TGCAGCGTTGAGTCTCCTAGCGGGAGGACTGGGAATGAGCAGTTCTTC

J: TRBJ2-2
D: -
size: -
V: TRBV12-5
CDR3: CASGPGTNTGELFF
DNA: TGTGCTAGTGGCCCCGGGACTAACACCGGGGAGCTGTTTTTT

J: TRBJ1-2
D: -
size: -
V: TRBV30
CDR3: CAWTLLGPGYTF
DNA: TGTGCCTGGACCCTTTTAGGACCCGGCTACACCTTC

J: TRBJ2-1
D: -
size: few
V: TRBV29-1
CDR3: CSASSYNEQFF
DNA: TGCAGCGCCTCTTCTTACAATGAGCAGTTCTTC

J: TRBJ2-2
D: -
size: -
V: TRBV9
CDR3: CASSVVGANTGELFF
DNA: TGTGCCAGCAGCGTAGTAGGTGCGAACACCGGGGAGCTGTTTTTT

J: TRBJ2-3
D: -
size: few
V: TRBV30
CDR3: CAWSLTDTQYF
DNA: TGTGCCTGGAGTCTCACAGATACGCAGTATTTT

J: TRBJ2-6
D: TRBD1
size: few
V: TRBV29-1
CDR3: CSVGGQSSGANVLTF
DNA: TGCAGCGTTGGGGGACAGAGCTCTGGGGCCAACGTCCTGACTTTC